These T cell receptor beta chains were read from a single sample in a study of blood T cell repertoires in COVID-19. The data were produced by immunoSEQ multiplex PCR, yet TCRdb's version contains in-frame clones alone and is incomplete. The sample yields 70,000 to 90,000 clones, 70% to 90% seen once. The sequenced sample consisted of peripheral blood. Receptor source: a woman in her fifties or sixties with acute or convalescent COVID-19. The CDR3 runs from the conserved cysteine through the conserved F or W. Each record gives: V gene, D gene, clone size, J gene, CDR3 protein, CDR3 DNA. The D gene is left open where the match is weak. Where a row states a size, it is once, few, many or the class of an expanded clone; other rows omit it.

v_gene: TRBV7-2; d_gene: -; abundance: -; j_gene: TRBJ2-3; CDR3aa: CASSSRTSHTQYF; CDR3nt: TGTGCCAGCAGCTCTCGGACTTCACATACGCAGTATTTT
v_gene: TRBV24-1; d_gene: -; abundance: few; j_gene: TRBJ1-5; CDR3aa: CATSDSFQGSSNQPQHF; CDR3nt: TGTGCCACCAGTGATTCATTCCAGGGATCGAGCAATCAGCCCCAGCATTTT
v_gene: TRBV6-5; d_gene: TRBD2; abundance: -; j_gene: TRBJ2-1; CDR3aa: CASSYPGTSNEQFF; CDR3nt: TGTGCCAGCAGTTATCCCGGGACTAGCAATGAGCAGTTCTTC
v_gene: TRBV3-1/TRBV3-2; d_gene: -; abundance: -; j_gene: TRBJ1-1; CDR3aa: CASSPLARNTEAFF; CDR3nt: TGTGCCAGCAGCCCCCTGGCAAGGAACACTGAAGCTTTCTTT
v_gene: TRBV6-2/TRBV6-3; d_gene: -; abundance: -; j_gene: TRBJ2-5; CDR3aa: CASSYPLGTQYF; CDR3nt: TGTGCCAGCAGTTACCCTCTAGGGACCCAGTACTTC
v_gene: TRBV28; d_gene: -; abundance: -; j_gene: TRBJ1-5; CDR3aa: CASSFYRVGNQPQHF; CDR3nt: TGTGCCAGCAGTTTCTACAGGGTGGGCAATCAGCCCCAGCATTTT
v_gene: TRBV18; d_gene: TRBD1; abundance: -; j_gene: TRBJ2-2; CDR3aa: CASSPAGQGAGLTGELFF; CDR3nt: TGTGCCAGCTCACCAGCCGGACAGGGGGCCGGGCTCACCGGGGAGCTGTTTTTT
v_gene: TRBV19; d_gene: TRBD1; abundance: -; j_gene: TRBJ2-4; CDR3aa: CASSQGAQAKNIQYF; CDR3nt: TGTGCCAGTAGCCAGGGGGCGCAGGCCAAAAACATTCAGTACTTC
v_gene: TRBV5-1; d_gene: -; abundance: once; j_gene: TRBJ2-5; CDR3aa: CASSLSGAAGETQYF; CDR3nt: TGCGCCAGCAGCTTGTCAGGGGCCGCGGGAGAGACCCAGTACTTC
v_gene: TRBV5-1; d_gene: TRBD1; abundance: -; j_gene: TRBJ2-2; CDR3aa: CASSQQGAANTGELFF; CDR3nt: TGCGCCAGCAGCCAACAGGGGGCCGCGAACACCGGGGAGCTGTTTTTT
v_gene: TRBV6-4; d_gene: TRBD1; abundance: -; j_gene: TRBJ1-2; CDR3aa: CASSDPRGGKEDYGYTF; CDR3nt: TGTGCCAGCAGTGACCCCCGAGGGGGCAAGGAAGACTATGGCTACACCTTC
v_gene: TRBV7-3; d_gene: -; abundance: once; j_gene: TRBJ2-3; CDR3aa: CASSSGVIRTDTQYF; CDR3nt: TGTGCCAGCAGCTCAGGGGTAATTCGCACAGATACGCAGTATTTT
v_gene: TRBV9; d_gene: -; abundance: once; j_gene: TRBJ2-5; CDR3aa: CASSVGQGGQETQYF; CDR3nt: TGTGCCAGCAGCGTAGGGCAGGGCGGTCAAGAGACCCAGTACTTC
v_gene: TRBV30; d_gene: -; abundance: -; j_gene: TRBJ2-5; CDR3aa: CAWDITGKQETQYF; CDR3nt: TGTGCCTGGGATATTACAGGGAAACAAGAGACCCAGTACTTC
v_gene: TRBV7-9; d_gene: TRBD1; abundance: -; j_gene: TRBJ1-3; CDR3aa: CASSSRGQGLGNTIYF; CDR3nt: TGTGCCAGCAGCTCTCGGGGACAGGGGCTTGGAAACACCATATATTTT
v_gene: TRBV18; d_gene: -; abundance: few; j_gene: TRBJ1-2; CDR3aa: CASSPGSRGYTF; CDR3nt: TGTGCCAGCTCACCAGGGAGTAGGGGCTACACCTTC
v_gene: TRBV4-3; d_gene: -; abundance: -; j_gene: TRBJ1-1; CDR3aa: CASSQVVRESEAFF; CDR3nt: TGCGCCAGCAGCCAAGTTGTCAGGGAATCTGAAGCTTTCTTT
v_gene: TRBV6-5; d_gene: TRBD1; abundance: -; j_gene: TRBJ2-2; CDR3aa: CASSLGQENTGELFF; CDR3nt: TGTGCCAGCAGTTTGGGACAGGAAAACACCGGGGAGCTGTTTTTT
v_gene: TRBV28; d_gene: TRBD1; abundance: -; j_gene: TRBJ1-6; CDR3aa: CASSAPGQGGSPLHF; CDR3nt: TGTGCCAGCAGTGCTCCGGGACAGGGGGGATCACCCCTCCACTTT
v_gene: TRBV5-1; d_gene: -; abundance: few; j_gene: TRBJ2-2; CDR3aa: CASSALWTGELFF; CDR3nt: TGCGCCAGCAGCGCACTATGGACCGGGGAGCTGTTTTTT
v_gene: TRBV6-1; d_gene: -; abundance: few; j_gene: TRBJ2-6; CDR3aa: CASSDRGASGANVLTF; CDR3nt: TGTGCCAGCAGTGACAGGGGAGCCTCTGGGGCCAACGTCCTGACTTTC
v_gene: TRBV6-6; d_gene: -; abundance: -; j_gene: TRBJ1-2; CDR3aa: CVSSYSAAREQGYTF; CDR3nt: TGTGTCAGCAGTTACTCGGCTGCTCGGGAACAGGGCTACACCTTC
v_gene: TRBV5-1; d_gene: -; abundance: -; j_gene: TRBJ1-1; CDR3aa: CASSLATDNTEAFF; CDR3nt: TGCGCCAGCAGCTTGGCGACAGATAACACTGAAGCTTTCTTT
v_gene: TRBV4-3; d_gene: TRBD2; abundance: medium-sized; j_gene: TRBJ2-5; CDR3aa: CASSRGLAGETQYF; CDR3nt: TGCGCCAGCAGCCGCGGACTAGCGGGAGAGACCCAGTACTTC
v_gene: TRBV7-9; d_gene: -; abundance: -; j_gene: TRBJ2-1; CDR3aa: CASSLGTGFVSYYNEQFF; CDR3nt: TGTGCCAGCAGCTTAGGAACAGGGTTCGTGTCTTACTACAATGAGCAGTTCTTC
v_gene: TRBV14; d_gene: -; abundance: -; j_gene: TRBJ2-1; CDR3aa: CASSQSQLSAQFF; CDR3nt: TGTGCCAGCAGCCAGTCACAGCTGTCGGCGCAGTTCTTC
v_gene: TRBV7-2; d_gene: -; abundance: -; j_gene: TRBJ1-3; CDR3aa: CASSLREGRNTIYF; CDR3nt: TGTGCCAGCAGCTTAAGGGAGGGTCGAAACACCATATATTTT